This T cell receptor beta chain comes out of a study of radiation and T cells in renal cell carcinoma. This clone was seen once. What it recognizes is unknown. The repertoire was sequenced with immunoSEQ multiplex PCR; TCRdb's copy has only in-frame clones and lacks some. The sample carries roughly 120,000 clones, around 83% recorded once. Overall study results and limits: Pretreatment tumor biopsies were lacking, so baseline clonotypes are unknown.

J gave up 3 bases and V 6 bases, and 4 bases lay outside the gene matches. Germline-derived CDR1 and CDR2 are LNHDA and SQIVND (reference sequence). This CDR3 spans 14 amino acids. The sample's time point: baseline pretreatment blood. Specified treatment: 15 Gy SBRT to primary tumor, nephrectomy 4 weeks later. V and J are TRBV19 and TRBJ2-1, with TRBD2 matching 8 bases. The clonotype was recovered from an older woman with renal cell carcinoma. This specimen consisted of blood, obtained from a patient whose treatment included radiotherapy and nephrectomy. As DNA, the CDR3 is TGTGCCAGTAGCCCGGGACTAGTCTACAATGAGCAGTTCTTC. This encodes CASSPGLVYNEQFF.